The 25 T cell receptor beta chains below come from one sample, sequenced in a study of regulatory T cells in long-lasting Graves disease. Construction of TCR beta libraries relied on iRepertoire HTBI primers and on Arm-PCR targeting CDR3 regions. TCRdb re-called the multiplex PCR reads with MiXCR, one entry per CDR3 protein. The sample yields about 350,000 distinct CDR3 sequences, over 15% seen once. The sample's time point: newly diagnosed GD, antithyroid drugs for less than 3 months. The authors made the TCR library using RNA they extracted from PBMCs. These data also featured in a second study, about T cells in Graves' hyperthyroidism and ophthalmopathy.

The source material was peripheral blood mononuclear cells (PBMCs), sampled at new diagnosis, from a patient treated with antithyroid drugs. The receptors shown here come from a man in his forties with Graves disease.

As concerns this clonotype: The junction differs from germline at one of its ends, possibly a read error. The chain carries TRBV7-9 and TRBJ2-1, with 11 bases aligning to TRBD2. The germline V gene encodes CDR1 SEHNR and CDR2 FQNEAQ (reference sequence). CDR3 length: 12 amino acids. CDR3 amino acids: CASSSPGLAVDF. CDR3 nucleotide sequence: TGTGCCAGCAGCTCTCCGGGACTAGCGGTTGACTTC. Filled out from reference TRBV7-9 and TRBJ2-1, the complete variable domain reads DTGVSQNPRHKITKRGQNVTFRCDPISEHNRLYWYRQTLGQGPEFLTYFQNEAQLEKSRLLSDRFSAERPKGSFSTLEIQRTEQGDSAMYLCASSSPGLAVDFGPGTRLTVL.

Ten or more counts support this clonotype. This chain connects TRBV3-1 to TRBJ2-1; 8 nucleotides align to TRBD2. The CDR3 totals 15 residues. Trimming at V came to 5 bases and at J to 4 bases, leaving 7 bases not matched to a gene. CDR1 LGHDT and CDR2 YNNKEL come from the germline V gene (reference sequence). This chain's CDR3 is CASSNLAGLYNEQFF. The CDR3 DNA reads as TGTGCCAGCAGCAATTTAGCGGGGCTATACAATGAGCAGTTCTTC.

The sample holds a few counts of this clonotype. The V call is TRBV6-5, the J call TRBJ1-6; D is possibly TRBD1 (5 bases). CDR3 length: 19 amino acids. Per the germline V gene, CDR1 is MNHEY and CDR2 is SVGAGI. Trimming removed 0 bases at V and 5 bases at J, with 20 bases between. The CDR3 region is CASSYSSFLVGRDNSPLHF. The DNA of the CDR3 is TGTGCCAGCAGTTACTCTTCTTTCTTGGTGGGACGGGATAATTCACCCCTCCACTTT.

The V call is TRBV18, the J call TRBJ2-2; 7 nucleotides match TRBD1. Germline V CDR1 and CDR2: KGHSH, LQKENI. The CDR3 sequence is 17 residues long. J was trimmed by 5 bases and V by 1 base; bases with no gene match: 10. The CDR3 coding sequence is TGTGCCAGCTCACCACTATATTTGACCAGGGGGACCGGGGAGCTGTTTTTT. This encodes CASSPLYLTRGTGELFF.

This clonotype was seen repeatedly, ten times or more. The chain is built from TRBV2 and TRBJ1-1; D is ambiguous. Trimming took 6 bases from V and 5 from J, leaving 10 bases between them. Per germline, CDR1 SNHLY and CDR2 FYNNEI. The CDR3 length is 12 residues. This chain's CDR3 is CASRAYRTEAFF. CDR3 in DNA: TGTGCCAGCAGGGCCTACCGGACTGAAGCTTTCTTT. Based on the CDR3 plus reference TRBV2 and TRBJ1-1, the full variable domain is EPEVTQTPSHQVTQMGQEVILRCVPISNHLYFYWYRQILGQKVEFLVSFYNNEISEKSEIFDDQFSVERPDGSNFTLKIRSTKLEDSAMYFCASRAYRTEAFFGQGTRLTVV.

CDR3 in DNA: TGCGCCAGCAGCTTGGCCCCCAGGGGAGGGACTGGAAACACCATATATTTT. Its protein product is CASSLAPRGGTGNTIYF. The chain uses TRBV5-1 and TRBJ1-3, with a tentative D call TRBD1 (6 bases). Germline V gene data show CDR1 as SGHRS and CDR2 as YFSETQ. V was pared by 0 bases and J by 2 bases, with 15 bases between. This CDR3 has 17 amino acids.

The V gene is TRBV13, the J gene TRBJ2-1; no clear D. Trimming cost V 0 bases and J 2 bases, with 5 bases left between them. Germline CDR1 is PRHDT and CDR2 is FYEKMQ (reference sequence). CDR3 size: 14 residues. The CDR3 DNA follows: TGTGCCAGCAGCTTAGGCCTTACCTACAATGAGCAGTTCTTC. Translated, it gives CASSLGLTYNEQFF. The full variable domain, its missing parts supplied by reference TRBV13 and TRBJ2-1, is AAGVIQSPRHLIKEKRETATLKCYPIPRHDTVYWYQQGPGQDPQFLISFYEKMQSDKGSIPDRFSAQQFSDYHSELNMSSLELGDSALYFCASSLGLTYNEQFFGPGTRLTVL.

The table lists this clonotype with many counts. The chain carries TRBV18 and TRBJ2-2; TRBD2 is a possible D gene (7 bases). From germline, CDR1 is KGHSH and CDR2 LQKENI. V was cut by 5 bases and J by 7 bases, with 14 bases left in between. The CDR3 runs 14 residues. The DNA for the CDR3 is TGTGCCAGCTCATCCACGGGGGGCGACGGGGAGCTGTTTTTT. The encoded protein is CASSSTGGDGELFF.

This clonotype was seen ten or more times. The chain couples TRBV11-2 to TRBJ2-7, with D tentatively TRBD1 or TRBD2 (5 bases each). V was trimmed by 6 bases and J by 3 bases, leaving 18 bases between them. CDR1 is SGHAT, CDR2 FQNNGV, per germline. The CDR3 length is 15 residues. Written as DNA, the CDR3 is TGTGCCAGCAGGCCCATGGGGGTAGGGAACTACGAGCAGTACTTC. This encodes CASRPMGVGNYEQYF.

This clonotype was observed at least ten times. V is TRBV6-2 or TRBV6-3 and J is TRBJ2-7; D possibly corresponds to TRBD1 (6 bases). Germline assignment: CDR1 MNHEY and CDR2 SVGEGT. The CDR3 covers 14 residues. V lost 2 bases, J lost 4 bases, and 12 bases lay in between. As DNA, the CDR3 is TGTGCCAGCAGTTACCGCCAGGGGTGGTACGAGCAGTACTTC. Translated, it gives CASSYRQGWYEQYF.

This clonotype was seen a few times. The chain couples TRBV4-2 to TRBJ2-4; 7 bases fit TRBD1. The CDR3 loop spans 18 amino acids. V lost 1 base and J lost 2; bases outside the gene matches: 11. Germline values: CDR1 LGHNA, CDR2 YNFKEQ. The CDR3 bases are TGTGCCAGCAGCCAAGGGACCGACAGGGCTGCTCCCAAAAACATTCAGTACTTC. This sequence encodes CASSQGTDRAAPKNIQYF.

The sample holds many counts of this clonotype. The chain combines TRBV2 with TRBJ2-7; 7 bases align to TRBD2. Germline CDR1 is SNHLY and CDR2 is FYNNEI. The CDR3 has 14 residues. Trimming at V came to 2 bases and at J to 4 bases, leaving 5 bases not matched to a gene. In nucleotides, the CDR3 is TGTGCCAGCAGTGAAAAGCGGGGACCTTACGAGCAGTACTTC. Translating gives CASSEKRGPYEQYF.

This chain links TRBV5-8 with TRBJ1-5, with D perhaps matching TRBD1 (6 bases). This CDR3 is 13 amino acids long. V was shortened by 3 bases and J by 13 bases, with 17 bases between the two germline ends. Germline CDR1 reads SGHTS; CDR2 reads YDEGEE. CDR3 sequence: CASSWGGQSLQHF. The CDR3 nucleotides are TGTGCCAGCAGCTGGGGGGGCCAATCCCTTCAGCATTTT.

Worth noting for this clonotype: A much larger clone lies a single base off, so this may be a read error. The chain has TRBV27 and TRBJ2-3; D could derive from TRBD1 or TRBD2 (6 bases each). V dropped 6 bases and J dropped 5 bases, with 12 bases sitting between them. CDR3 length: 13 amino acids. Germline CDR1 and CDR2: MNHEY and SMNVEV (reference sequence). Here the CDR3 DNA reads TGTGCCAGCAGCTACGGGGGCAAAGATACGCAGTATTTT. This codes for CASSYGGKDTQYF.

The table lists this clonotype with many counts. The rearrangement joins TRBV5-1 to TRBJ2-5; possible D gene TRBD1, 5 bases. Trimming pared 3 bases from V and 3 bases from J, leaving 9 bases between. This CDR3 is built from 13 residues. Germline CDR1 and CDR2: SGHRS and YFSETQ. CDR3 sequence (DNA): TGCGCCAGCAGCTATTCGACAGAAGAGACCCAGTACTTC. Residues: CASSYSTEETQYF.

This clonotype has a handful of counts. This chain joins TRBV7-9 and TRBJ2-4; 7 bases align to TRBD1. The length of the CDR3 is 15 residues. Losses at the gene ends were 5 bases for V and 4 bases for J; bases not matched to a gene: 8. Germline CDR1 is SEHNR and CDR2 is FQNEAQ (reference sequence). CDR3 DNA: TGTGCCAGCAGCCCCAAAGGGACAGCTAAAAACATTCAGTACTTC. It specifies CASSPKGTAKNIQYF.

Remarks on this clonotype: Only one base separates this from a far larger clonotype, so it likely reflects a read error. V usage is TRBV28 and J usage is TRBJ2-3; D remains ambiguous. The end of the DNA fits TRBJ2-1 better, so the J call may be wrong. CDR3 length equals 11 residues. Germline V CDR1 and CDR2: MDHEN, SYDVKM. CDR3: CASRDEYEQFF. The CDR3 DNA sequence: TGTGCCAGCAGAGACGAGTACGAGCAGTTCTTC.

This clonotype was seen at least ten times. The chain recombines TRBV7-3 with TRBJ2-1, with 8 bases fitting TRBD1. CDR1 and CDR2 from the germline V gene are SGHTA and FQGTGA. With 6 bases clipped from V and 8 bases from J, the junction kept 12 bases outside the gene matches. The CDR3 runs 15 residues. In DNA, the CDR3 is TGTGCCAGCAGTTCCCGACAGGGGATGGAGGATGAGCAGTTCTTC. This codes for CASSSRQGMEDEQFF.

This clonotype has a single count. The rearrangement uses TRBV7-6 and TRBJ1-1, with TRBD1 matching 8 bases. This CDR3 contains 16 residues. The trim removed 4 bases at V and 3 bases at J, leaving 10 bases unmatched. Germline V lookup: CDR1 SGHVS, CDR2 FNYEAQ. CDR3 loop: CASSSPTGAMDTEAFF. The CDR3 region has the DNA TGTGCCAGCAGCTCCCCGACAGGGGCCATGGACACTGAAGCTTTCTTT.

Turning to this clonotype: A read error is the likely source, as a far larger clone sits one nucleotide away. The chain has TRBV28 and TRBJ2-7; D is tentatively TRBD1 or TRBD2 (6 bases each). The V gene's germline CDR1 is MDHEN and CDR2 SYDVKM. The CDR3 is 14 residues long. Trimming stripped 8 bases from V and 7 bases from J, with 21 bases between. CDR3 protein: CASHRQGGNNEQYF. CDR3 in DNA: TGTGCCAGCCATCGACAAGGGGGGAACAATGAGCAGTACTTC.

This clonotype appeared a few times. The chain uses TRBV20-1 and TRBJ2-7, with D perhaps TRBD1 (6 bases). V lost 2 bases and J 0 bases, leaving 11 bases between the germline ends. This CDR3 has 14 amino acids. CDR1 and CDR2 (germline): DFQATT, SNEGSKA (reference sequence). The chain's CDR3 is CSARSGTSSYEQYF. The DNA of the CDR3 is TGCAGTGCTAGATCCGGGACAAGCTCCTACGAGCAGTACTTC.

This clonotype was observed at least ten times. V gene TRBV28 combines with J gene TRBJ2-3; unclear D gene. Germline V lookup: CDR1 MDHEN, CDR2 SYDVKM. This CDR3 is built from 15 residues. V was pared by 5 bases and J by 1 base, with 13 bases between. The CDR3 nucleotides are TGTGCCAGCAGTCCCTCCCGGGCGGGCACAGATACGCAGTATTTT. This sequence encodes CASSPSRAGTDTQYF.

This clonotype appeared many times. The genes are TRBV5-1 and TRBJ2-3, with D hard to call. Germline assignment: CDR1 SGHRS and CDR2 YFSETQ. The CDR3 totals 14 residues. The germline V and J ends were trimmed by 0 bases and 5 bases, with 10 bases remaining between them. The CDR3 sequence is CASSLARDGDTQYF. As DNA, the CDR3 is TGCGCCAGCAGCTTGGCTCGAGATGGAGATACGCAGTATTTT.

V is TRBV11-2 and J is TRBJ1-5, with 9 bases aligning to TRBD1. CDR1 and CDR2 (germline): SGHAT, FQNNGV. V trimming: 5 bases; J trimming: 6 bases; junction bases outside the gene matches: 8. This CDR3 has 15 amino acids. As DNA, the CDR3 is TGTGCCAGCAGCATCGGGACAGGGATCGGTCAGCCCCAGCATTTT. Its translation: CASSIGTGIGQPQHF.

The chain carries TRBV10-3 and TRBJ1-6; D is perhaps TRBD1 (5 bases). This CDR3 is built from 13 residues. Germline CDR1 reads ENHRY; CDR2 reads SYGVKD. Trimming stripped 8 bases from V and 7 bases from J, with 12 bases between. The CDR3 loop reads CAIGAGFNSPLHF. CDR3 sequence (DNA): TGTGCCATCGGGGCCGGCTTCAATTCACCCCTCCACTTT.